This TCR beta chain was sequenced for a study of shared clonotypes between healthy human individuals. Positive CCR7 selection of CD45RO-negative cells yielded the naive CD8 cells, and terminally differentiated effector memory CD45RA+ cells were excluded. Clones were sequenced by immunoSEQ multiplex PCR, and TCRdb holds only the in-frame ones, with some missing. The profile shows around 600,000 clones, roughly 96% of them singletons. The specimen sequenced was naive CD8+ T cells sorted from blood. This sequence originates from a woman in her 30s in good health.

This CDR3 reads CASSSLDLKRASYNEQFF. CDR3 sequence (DNA): TGTGCCAGCAGTTCCCTTGACCTTAAGCGGGCCTCCTACAATGAGCAGTTCTTC. The chain carries TRBV28 and TRBJ2-1, with D possibly being TRBD2 (6 bases). Per the germline V gene, CDR1 is MDHEN and CDR2 is SYDVKM. The length of the CDR3 is 18 residues. V gave up 4 bases and J gave up 0 bases, with 19 bases separating them.